The entry below gives a single T cell receptor beta chain sequence along with its context. Its cognate antigen is unknown. The time point is: week 11, during vaccination. Vaccination comprised doses that each held 300 ug of mutant IDH1 20-mer peptide, plus topical imiquimod. These data originate in a study of a mutant IDH1 vaccine in newly diagnosed glioma. Trimming removed 7 bases at V and 1 base at J, with 17 bases between. CDR1 and CDR2 (germline): SGHVS, FQNEAQ. This CDR3 spans 16 amino acids. Using immunoSEQ multiplex PCR, the repertoire was profiled, and TCRdb retains in-frame clones only, with some absent. The repertoire holds roughly 60,000 clones, with about 84% as singletons.

The source material was PBMCs, sampled from a glioma patient whose treatment included an IDH1 peptide vaccine. This chain links TRBV7-8 with TRBJ2-1; the D is unclear. This sequence originates from a man aged 25-45 years with glioma. CDR3: CASTLRRSWSYNEQFF. The CDR3 nucleotides read TGTGCCAGCACCCTCCGCAGGTCTTGGTCCTACAATGAGCAGTTCTTC.